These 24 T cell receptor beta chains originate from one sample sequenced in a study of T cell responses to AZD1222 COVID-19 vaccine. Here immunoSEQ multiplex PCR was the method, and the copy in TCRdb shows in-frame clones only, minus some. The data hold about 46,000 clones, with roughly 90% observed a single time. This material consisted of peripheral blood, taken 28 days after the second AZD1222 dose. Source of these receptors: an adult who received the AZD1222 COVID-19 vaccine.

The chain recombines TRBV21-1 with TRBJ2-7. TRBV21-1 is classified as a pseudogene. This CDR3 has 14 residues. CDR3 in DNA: TGTGCCAGCAGCAAGTCCCACGCTCGCTACGAGCAGTACTTC. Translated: CASSKSHARYEQYF.

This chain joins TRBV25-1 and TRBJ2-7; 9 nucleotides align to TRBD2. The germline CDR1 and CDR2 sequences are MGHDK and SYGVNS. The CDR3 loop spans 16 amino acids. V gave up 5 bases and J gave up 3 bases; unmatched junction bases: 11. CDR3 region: CASSKFGAGGVYEQYF. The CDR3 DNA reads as TGTGCCAGCAGTAAGTTCGGAGCGGGAGGTGTCTACGAGCAGTACTTC.

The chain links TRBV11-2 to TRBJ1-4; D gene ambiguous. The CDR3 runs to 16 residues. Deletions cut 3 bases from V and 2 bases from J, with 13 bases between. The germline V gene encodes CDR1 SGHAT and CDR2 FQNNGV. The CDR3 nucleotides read TGTGCCAGCAGCTTGCCCCCATGGTCCACTAATGAAAAACTGTTTTTT. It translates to CASSLPPWSTNEKLFF.

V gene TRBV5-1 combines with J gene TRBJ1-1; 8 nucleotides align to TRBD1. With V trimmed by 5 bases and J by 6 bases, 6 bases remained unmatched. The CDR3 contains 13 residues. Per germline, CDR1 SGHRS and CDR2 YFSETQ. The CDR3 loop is CASRSGGEAEAFF. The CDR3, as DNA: TGCGCCAGCAGGTCAGGGGGCGAAGCTGAAGCTTTCTTT.

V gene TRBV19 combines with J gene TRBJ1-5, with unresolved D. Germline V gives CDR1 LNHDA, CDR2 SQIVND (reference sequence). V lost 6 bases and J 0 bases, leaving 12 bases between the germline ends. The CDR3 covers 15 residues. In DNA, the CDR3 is TGTGCCAGTAGCCGACAAATGTATAGCAATCAGCCCCAGCATTTT. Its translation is CASSRQMYSNQPQHF.

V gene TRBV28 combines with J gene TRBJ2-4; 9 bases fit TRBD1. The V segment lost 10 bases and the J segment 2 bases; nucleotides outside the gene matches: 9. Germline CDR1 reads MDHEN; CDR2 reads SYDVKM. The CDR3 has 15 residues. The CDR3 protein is CATHRQGVTKNIQYF. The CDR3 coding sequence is TGTGCCACCCATCGACAGGGGGTAACCAAAAACATTCAGTACTTC.

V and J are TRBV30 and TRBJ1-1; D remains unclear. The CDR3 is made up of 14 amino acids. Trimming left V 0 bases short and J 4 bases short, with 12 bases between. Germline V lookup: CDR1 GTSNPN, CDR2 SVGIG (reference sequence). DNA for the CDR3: TGTGCCTGGAGTGTGGTAGGGCTGGGCACTGAAGCTTTCTTT. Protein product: CAWSVVGLGTEAFF.

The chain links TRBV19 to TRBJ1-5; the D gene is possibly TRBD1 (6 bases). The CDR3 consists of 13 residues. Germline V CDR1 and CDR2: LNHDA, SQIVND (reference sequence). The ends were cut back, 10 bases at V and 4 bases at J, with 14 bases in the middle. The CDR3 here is CAISDRINQPQHF. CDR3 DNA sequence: TGTGCCATCTCGGACAGAATAAATCAGCCCCAGCATTTT.

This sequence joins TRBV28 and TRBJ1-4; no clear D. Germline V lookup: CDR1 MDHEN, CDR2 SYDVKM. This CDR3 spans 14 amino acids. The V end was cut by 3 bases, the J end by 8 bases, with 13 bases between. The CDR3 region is CASSFFISAEKLFF. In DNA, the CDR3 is TGTGCCAGCAGTTTTTTTATATCGGCGGAAAAACTGTTTTTT.

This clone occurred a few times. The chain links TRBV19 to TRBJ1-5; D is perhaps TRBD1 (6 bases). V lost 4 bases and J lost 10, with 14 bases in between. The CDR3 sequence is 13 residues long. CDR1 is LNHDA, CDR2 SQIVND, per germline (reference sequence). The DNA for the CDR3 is TGTGCCAGTAGTAAGGGGGTTTGGACTCCCCAGCATTTT. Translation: CASSKGVWTPQHF.

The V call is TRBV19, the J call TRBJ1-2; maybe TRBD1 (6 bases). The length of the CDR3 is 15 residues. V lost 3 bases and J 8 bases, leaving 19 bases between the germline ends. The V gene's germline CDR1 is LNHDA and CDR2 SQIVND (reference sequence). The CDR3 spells CASSMSGTRPAGYTF. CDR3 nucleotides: TGTGCCAGTAGTATGAGTGGGACAAGACCTGCGGGCTACACCTTC.

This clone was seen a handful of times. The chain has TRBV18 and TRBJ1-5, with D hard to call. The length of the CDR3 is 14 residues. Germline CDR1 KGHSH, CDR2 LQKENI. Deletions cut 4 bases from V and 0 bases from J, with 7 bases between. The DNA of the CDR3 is TGTGCCAGCTCACGACCGGATAGCAATCAGCCCCAGCATTTT. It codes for CASSRPDSNQPQHF.

The CDR3 sequence is CASTPTPAGRETQYF. CDR3 nucleotides: TGTGCCAGCACCCCGACCCCAGCGGGGAGAGAGACCCAGTACTTC. The chain couples TRBV5-4 to TRBJ2-5; TRBD2 aligns across 7 bases. Losses at the gene ends were 6 bases for V and 4 bases for J; bases not matched to a gene: 12. Looked up from germline, CDR1 is SGHNT and CDR2 is YYREEE (reference sequence). The CDR3 has 15 amino acids.

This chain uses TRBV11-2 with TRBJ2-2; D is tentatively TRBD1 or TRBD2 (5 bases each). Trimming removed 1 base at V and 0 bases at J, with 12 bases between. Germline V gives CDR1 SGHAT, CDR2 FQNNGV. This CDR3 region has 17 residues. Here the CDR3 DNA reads TGTGCCAGCAGCTTAGGGTCCTGGGACCCGAACACCGGGGAGCTGTTTTTT. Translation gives CASSLGSWDPNTGELFF.

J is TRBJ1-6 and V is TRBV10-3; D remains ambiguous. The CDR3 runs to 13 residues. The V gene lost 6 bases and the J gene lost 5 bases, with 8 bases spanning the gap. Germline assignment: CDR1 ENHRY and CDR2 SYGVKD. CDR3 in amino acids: CAIRVSNNSPLHF. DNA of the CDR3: TGTGCCATCAGGGTGTCAAATAATTCACCCCTCCACTTT.

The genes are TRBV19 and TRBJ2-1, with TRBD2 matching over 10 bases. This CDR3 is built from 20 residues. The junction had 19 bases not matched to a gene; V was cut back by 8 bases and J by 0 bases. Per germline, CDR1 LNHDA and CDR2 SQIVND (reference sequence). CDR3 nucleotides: TGTGCCAGTCGGGGTTATTGGGCTAGCGGGAGTAGCGCCTCCTACAATGAGCAGTTCTTC. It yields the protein CASRGYWASGSSASYNEQFF.

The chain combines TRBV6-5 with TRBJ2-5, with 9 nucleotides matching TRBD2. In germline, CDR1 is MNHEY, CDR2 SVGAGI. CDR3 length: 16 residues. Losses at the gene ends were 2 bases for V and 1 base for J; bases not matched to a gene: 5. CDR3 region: CASSYEASGTQETQYF. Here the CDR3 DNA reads TGTGCCAGCAGTTACGAGGCTAGCGGGACCCAAGAGACCCAGTACTTC.

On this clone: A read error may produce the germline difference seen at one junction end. The CDR3 loop reads CASSTRDRQQVTQYF. The CDR3, as DNA: TGTGCCAGCAGTACCCGGGACAGACAACAAGTGACCCAGTACTTC. The V call is TRBV28, the J call TRBJ2-5; 7 bases line up with TRBD1. The CDR3 runs to 15 residues. Per germline, CDR1 MDHEN and CDR2 SYDVKM.

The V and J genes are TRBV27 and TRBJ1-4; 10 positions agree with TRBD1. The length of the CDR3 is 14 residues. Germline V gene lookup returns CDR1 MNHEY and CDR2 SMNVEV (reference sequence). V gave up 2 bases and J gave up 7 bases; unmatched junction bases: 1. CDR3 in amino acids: CASSLDRGREKLFF. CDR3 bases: TGTGCCAGCAGTTTAGACAGGGGGCGTGAAAAACTGTTTTTT.

Here the CDR3 DNA reads TGTGCCAGTCACAGGGACAGGTATCAGCCCCAGCATTTT. Translation gives CASHRDRYQPQHF. V and J are TRBV19 and TRBJ1-5; 8 nucleotides line up with TRBD1. Germline loops: CDR1 LNHDA, CDR2 SQIVND (reference sequence). The CDR3 runs to 13 residues. The ends lost 8 bases at V and 5 bases at J; junction bases unmatched: 5.

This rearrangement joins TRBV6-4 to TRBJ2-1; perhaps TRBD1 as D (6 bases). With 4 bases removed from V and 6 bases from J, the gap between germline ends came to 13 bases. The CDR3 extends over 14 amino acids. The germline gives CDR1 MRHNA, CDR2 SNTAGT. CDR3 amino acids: CASSVGGEGNEQFF. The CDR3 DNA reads TGTGCCAGCAGTGTAGGGGGAGAGGGCAATGAGCAGTTCTTC.

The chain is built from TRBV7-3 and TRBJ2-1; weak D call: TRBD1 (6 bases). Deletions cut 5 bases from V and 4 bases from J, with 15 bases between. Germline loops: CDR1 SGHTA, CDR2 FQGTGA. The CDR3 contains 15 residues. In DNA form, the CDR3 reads TGTGCCAGCAGCCCTCGGACAGTACAATACAATGAGCAGTTCTTC. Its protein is CASSPRTVQYNEQFF.

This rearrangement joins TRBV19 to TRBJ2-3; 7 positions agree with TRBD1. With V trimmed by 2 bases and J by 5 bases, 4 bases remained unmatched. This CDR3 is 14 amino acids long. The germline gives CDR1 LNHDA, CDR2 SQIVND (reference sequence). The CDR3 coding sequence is TGTGCCAGTAGTATATACGGGACAGTAGATACGCAGTATTTT. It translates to CASSIYGTVDTQYF.

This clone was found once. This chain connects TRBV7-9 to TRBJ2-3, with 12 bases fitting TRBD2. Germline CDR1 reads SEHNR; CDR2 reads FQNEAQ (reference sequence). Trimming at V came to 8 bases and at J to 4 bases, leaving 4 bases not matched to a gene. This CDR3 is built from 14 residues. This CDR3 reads CASDGLAGSDTQYF. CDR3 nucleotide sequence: TGTGCCAGCGATGGACTAGCGGGGTCAGATACGCAGTATTTT.